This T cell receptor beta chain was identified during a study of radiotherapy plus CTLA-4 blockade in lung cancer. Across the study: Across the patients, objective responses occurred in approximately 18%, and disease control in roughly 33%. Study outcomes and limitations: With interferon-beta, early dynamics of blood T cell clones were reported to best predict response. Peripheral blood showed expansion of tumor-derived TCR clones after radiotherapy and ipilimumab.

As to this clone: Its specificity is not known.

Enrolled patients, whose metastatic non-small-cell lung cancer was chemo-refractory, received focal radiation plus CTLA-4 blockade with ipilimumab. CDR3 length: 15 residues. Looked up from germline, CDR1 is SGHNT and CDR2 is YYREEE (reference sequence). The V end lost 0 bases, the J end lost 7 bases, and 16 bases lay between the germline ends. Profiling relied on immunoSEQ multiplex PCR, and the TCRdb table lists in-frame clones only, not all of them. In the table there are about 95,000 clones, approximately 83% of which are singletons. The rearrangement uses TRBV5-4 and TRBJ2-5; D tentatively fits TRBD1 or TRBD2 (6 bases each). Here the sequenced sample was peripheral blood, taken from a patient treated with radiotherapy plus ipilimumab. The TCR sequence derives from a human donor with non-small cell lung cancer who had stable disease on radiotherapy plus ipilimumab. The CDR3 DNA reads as TGTGCCAGCAGCTTGGCGGGGGCTGGGGGAGCGACCCAGTACTTC. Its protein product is CASSLAGAGGATQYF.